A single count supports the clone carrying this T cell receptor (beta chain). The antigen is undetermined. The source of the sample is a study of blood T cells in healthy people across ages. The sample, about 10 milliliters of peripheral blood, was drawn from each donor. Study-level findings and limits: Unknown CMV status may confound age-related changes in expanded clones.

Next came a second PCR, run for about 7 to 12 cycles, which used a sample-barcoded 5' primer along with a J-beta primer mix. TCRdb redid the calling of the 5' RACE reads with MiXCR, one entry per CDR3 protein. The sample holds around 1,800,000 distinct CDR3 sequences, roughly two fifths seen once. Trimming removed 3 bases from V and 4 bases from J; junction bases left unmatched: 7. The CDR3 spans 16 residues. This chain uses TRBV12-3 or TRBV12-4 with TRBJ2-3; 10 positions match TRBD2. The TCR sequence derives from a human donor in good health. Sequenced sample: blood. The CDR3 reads CASSFTSGVGADTQYF. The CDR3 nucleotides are TGTGCCAGCAGTTTCACTAGCGGGGTCGGTGCAGATACGCAGTATTTT.